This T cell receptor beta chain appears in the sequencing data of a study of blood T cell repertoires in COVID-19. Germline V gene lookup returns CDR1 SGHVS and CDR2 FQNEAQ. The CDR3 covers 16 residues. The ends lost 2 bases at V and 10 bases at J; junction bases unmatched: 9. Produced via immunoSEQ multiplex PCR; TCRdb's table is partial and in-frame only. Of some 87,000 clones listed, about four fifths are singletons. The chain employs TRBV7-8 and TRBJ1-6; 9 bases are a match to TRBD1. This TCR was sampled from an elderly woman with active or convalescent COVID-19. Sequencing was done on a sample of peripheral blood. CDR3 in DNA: TGTGCCAGCAGCTTACCAGGGGACAGGGTACAGTCACCCCTCCACTTT. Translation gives CASSLPGDRVQSPLHF.